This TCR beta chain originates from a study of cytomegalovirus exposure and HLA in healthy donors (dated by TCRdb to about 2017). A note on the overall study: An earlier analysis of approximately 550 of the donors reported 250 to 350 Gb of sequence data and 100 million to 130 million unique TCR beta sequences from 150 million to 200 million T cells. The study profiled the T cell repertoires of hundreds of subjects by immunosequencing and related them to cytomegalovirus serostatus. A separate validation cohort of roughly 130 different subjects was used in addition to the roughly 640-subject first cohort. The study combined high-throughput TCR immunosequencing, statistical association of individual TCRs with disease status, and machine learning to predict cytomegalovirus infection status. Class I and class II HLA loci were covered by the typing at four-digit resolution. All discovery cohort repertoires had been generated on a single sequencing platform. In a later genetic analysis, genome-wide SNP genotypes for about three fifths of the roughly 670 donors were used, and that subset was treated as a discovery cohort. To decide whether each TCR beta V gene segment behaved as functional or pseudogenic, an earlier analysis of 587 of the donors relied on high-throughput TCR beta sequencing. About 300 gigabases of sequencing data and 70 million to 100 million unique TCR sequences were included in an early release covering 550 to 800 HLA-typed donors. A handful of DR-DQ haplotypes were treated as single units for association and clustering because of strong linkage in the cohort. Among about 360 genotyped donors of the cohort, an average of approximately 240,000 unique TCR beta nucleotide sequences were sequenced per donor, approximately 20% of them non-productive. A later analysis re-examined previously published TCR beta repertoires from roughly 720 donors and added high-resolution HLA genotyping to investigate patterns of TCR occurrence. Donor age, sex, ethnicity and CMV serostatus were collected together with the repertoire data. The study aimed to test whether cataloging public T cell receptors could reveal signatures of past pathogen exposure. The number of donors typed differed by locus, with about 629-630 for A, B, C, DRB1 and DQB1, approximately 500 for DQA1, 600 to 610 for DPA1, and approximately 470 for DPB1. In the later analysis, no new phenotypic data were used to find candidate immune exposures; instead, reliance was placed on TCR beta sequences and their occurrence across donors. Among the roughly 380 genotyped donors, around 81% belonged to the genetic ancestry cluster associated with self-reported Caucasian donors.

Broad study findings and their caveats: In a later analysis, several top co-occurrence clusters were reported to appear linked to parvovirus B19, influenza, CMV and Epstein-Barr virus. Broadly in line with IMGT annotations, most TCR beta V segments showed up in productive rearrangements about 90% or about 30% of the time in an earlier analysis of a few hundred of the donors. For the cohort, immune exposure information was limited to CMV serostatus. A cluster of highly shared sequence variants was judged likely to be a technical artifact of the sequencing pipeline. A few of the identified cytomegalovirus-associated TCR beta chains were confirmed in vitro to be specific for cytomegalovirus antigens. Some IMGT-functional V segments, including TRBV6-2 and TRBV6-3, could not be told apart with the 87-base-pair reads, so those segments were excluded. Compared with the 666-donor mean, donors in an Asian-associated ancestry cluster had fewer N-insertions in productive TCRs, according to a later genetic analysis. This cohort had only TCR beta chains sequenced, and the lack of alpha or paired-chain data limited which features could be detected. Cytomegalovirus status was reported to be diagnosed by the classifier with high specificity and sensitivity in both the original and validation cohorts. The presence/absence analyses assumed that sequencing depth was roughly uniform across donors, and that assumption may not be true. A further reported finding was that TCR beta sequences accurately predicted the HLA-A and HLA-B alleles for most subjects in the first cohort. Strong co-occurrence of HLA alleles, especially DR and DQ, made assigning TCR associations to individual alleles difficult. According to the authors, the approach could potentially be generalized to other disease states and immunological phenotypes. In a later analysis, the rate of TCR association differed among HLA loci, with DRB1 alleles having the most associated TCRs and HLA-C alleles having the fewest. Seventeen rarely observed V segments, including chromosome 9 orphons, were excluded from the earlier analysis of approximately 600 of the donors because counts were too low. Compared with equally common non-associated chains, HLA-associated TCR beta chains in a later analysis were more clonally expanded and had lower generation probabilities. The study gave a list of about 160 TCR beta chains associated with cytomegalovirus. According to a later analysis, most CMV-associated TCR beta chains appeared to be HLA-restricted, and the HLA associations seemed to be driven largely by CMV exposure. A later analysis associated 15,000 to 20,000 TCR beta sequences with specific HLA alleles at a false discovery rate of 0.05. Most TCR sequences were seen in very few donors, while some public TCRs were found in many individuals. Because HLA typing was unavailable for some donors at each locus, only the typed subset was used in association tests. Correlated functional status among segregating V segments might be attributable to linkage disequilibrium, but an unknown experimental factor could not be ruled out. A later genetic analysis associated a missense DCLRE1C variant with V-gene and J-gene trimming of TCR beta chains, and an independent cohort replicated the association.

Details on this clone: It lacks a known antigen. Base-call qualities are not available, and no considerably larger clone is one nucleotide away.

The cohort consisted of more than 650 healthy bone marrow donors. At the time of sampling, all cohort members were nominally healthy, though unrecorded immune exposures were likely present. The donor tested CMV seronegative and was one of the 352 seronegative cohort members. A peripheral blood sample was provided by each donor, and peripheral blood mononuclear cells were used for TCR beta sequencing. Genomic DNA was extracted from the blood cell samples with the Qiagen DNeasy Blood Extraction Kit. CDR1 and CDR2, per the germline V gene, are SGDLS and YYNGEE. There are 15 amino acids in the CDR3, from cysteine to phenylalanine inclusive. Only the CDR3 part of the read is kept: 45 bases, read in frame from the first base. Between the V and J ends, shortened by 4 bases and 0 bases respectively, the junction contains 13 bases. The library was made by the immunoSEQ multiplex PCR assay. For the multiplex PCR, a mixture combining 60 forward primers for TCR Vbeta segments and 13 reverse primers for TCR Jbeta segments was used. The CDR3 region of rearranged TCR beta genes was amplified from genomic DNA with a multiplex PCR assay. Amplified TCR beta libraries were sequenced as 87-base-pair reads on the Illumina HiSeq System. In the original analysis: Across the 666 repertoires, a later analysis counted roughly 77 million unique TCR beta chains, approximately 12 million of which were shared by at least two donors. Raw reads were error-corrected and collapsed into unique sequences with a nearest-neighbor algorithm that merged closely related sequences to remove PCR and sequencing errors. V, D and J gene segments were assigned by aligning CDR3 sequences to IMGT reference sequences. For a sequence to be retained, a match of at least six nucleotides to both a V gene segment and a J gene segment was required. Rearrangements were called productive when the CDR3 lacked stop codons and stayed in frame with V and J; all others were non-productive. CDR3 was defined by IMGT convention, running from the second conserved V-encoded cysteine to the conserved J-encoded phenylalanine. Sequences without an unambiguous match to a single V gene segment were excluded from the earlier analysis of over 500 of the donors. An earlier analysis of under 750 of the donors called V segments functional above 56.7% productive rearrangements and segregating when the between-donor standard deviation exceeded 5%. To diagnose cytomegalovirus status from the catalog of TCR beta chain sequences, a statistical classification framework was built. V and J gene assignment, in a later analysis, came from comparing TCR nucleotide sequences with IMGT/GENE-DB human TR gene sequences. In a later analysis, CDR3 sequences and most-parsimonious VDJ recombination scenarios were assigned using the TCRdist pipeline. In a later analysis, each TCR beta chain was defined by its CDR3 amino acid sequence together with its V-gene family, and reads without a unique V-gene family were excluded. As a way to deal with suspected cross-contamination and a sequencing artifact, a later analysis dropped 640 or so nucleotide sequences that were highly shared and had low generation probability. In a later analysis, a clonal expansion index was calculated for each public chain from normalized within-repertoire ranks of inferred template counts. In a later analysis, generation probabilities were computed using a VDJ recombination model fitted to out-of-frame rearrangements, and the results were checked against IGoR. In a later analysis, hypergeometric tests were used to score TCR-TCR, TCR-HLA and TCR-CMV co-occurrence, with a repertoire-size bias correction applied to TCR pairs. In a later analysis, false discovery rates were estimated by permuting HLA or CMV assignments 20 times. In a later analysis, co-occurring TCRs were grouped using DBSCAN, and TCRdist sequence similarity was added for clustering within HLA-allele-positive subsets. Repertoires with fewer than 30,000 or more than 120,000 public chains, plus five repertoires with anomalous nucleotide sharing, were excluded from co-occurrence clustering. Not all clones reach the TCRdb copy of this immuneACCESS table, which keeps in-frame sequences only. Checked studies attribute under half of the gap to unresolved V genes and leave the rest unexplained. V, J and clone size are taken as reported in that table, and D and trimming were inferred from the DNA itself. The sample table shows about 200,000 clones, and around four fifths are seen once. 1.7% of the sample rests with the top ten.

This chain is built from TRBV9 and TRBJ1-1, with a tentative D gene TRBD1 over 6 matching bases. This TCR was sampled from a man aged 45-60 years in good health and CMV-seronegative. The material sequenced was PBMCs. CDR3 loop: CASSPRQEMNTEAFF. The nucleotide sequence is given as TGTGCCAGCAGCCCACGACAGGAGATGAACACTGAAGCTTTCTTT.